The clone carrying this T cell receptor (beta chain) was seen ten or more times. The sample is drawn from a study of neurological immune-mediated disorders. TCRdb itself ran the 5' RACE reads through MiXCR, one entry per CDR3 protein. The sample has about 18,000 distinct CDR3 sequences; about 11% are singletons. What was sequenced was CD8+ T cells from blood. The sequence derives from a woman aged 45-65 years in good health.

CDR3 nucleotide sequence: TGCAGTGCCCACGACGGGGGGGCCGTTCCCGAGGAGCAGTATTTT. Translated, it gives CSAHDGGAVPEEQYF. The chain employs TRBV20-1 and TRBJ2-3; 8 bases map to TRBD2. The CDR3 totals 15 residues. V was pared by 6 bases and J by 11 bases, with 19 bases of the junction left unmatched. Germline V gene data show CDR1 as DFQATT and CDR2 as SNEGSKA (reference sequence).